This paragraph reports one TCR beta chain. The entry originates in a study of T-cell memory formation after mild COVID-19. The V end was cut by 0 bases, the J end by 5 bases, with 7 bases between. The CDR3 length is 13 residues. Per germline, CDR1 SGHTA and CDR2 FQGNSA. TCRdb re-called the 5' RACE reads with MiXCR, one entry per CDR3 protein. The sample lists under 300,000 distinct CDR3 sequences, around 8% occurring once. The TCR sequence derives from a man aged 18 to 30 who had mild COVID-19 (a few samples of this study predate the infection). Cell type and time point are not known. The sequenced material came from PBMCs or a T cell subset sorted from them (not recorded which). The J gene is TRBJ2-5, the V gene TRBV7-2, with no clear D. DNA of the CDR3: TGTGCCAGCAGCTTAGCGGTCGGGGAGACCCAGTACTTC. Translation gives CASSLAVGETQYF.